The 22 T cell receptor beta chains below come from one sample, sequenced in a study of blood T cell repertoires in COVID-19 (dated by TCRdb to 2020 to 2022). Library method: the immunoSEQ multiplex PCR assay. The immuneACCESS repertoire file appears here via TCRdb, limited to in-frame rearrangements. These files lack a portion of the clones; in checked studies, under half of the deficit traces to unresolved V genes, and the cause of the others is not known. This sample comprises about 240,000 clones, approximately 85% of them detected only once. In total, the top ten clones hold 5.1% of the sample. Sequenced sample: peripheral blood. The receptor set was obtained from a man aged 45-65 years with COVID-19, enrolled during active disease.

This chain links TRBV7-3 with TRBJ2-7, with TRBD1 identical over 8 bases. Germline V gives CDR1 SGHTA, CDR2 FQGTGA. The CDR3 is 14 amino acids. Germline trimming cut 4 bases from V and 1 base from J; bases unmatched to any gene: 3. The CDR3 loop reads CASSSQGGSYEQYF. DNA for the CDR3: TGTGCCAGCAGCTCACAGGGGGGATCCTACGAGCAGTACTTC.

This clone is a singleton in its sample. The gene calls are TRBV5-6 and TRBJ2-7; 9 positions match TRBD2. Germline CDR1 is SGHDT and CDR2 is YYEEEE. J lost 5 bases, V lost 4 bases, and 7 bases had no gene match. CDR3 length: 14 amino acids. CDR3 nucleotides: TGTGCCAGCAGCATTCCGGGACTAGCTAACGAGCAGTACTTC. This encodes CASSIPGLANEQYF. Combining the CDR3 with reference TRBV5-6 and TRBJ2-7 gives the whole variable domain DAGVTQSPTHLIKTRGQQVTLRCSPKSGHDTVSWYQQALGQGPQFIFQYYEEEERQRGNFPDRFSGHQFPNYSSELNVNALLLGDSALYLCASSIPGLANEQYFGPGTRLTVT.

DNA for the CDR3: TGTGCCAGCAGTTCGGACAGGGGGCTGGAGACCCAGTACTTC. This translates into CASSSDRGLETQYF. The genes are TRBV6-6 and TRBJ2-5, with 11 bases fitting TRBD1. Germline CDR1 reads MNHNY; CDR2 reads SVGAGI (reference sequence). The V segment lost 4 bases and the J segment 5 bases; nucleotides outside the gene matches: 3. The CDR3 is 14 amino acids.

This chain joins TRBV18 and TRBJ2-7, with 7 bases identical to TRBD2. This CDR3 has 15 residues. Germline-derived CDR1 and CDR2 are KGHSH and LQKENI. V was pared by 2 bases and J by 5 bases, with 9 bases of the junction left unmatched. The CDR3 protein is CASSPTLGGYDEQYF. The CDR3 nucleotides read TGTGCCAGCTCACCAACCCTGGGGGGGTACGACGAGCAGTACTTC.

The chain carries TRBV7-2 and TRBJ2-1; TRBD1 aligns across 7 bases. J lost 6 bases, V lost 2 bases, and 4 bases had no gene match. The CDR3 is 14 amino acids. CDR1 is SGHTA and CDR2 is FQGNSA in the germline V gene. The CDR3 DNA sequence: TGTGCCAGCAGCTTATTTACAGGGGCCAATGAGCAGTTCTTC. It yields the protein CASSLFTGANEQFF.

A few counts support this clone. This chain links TRBV12-3 or TRBV12-4 with TRBJ2-1; D call uncertain. Trimming shortened V by 4 bases and J by 4 bases, and 8 bases separated the two germline ends. This CDR3 spans 13 amino acids. CDR3 in DNA: TGTGCCAGCAGTTCAGCCCAATACAATGAGCAGTTCTTC. Amino acid sequence: CASSSAQYNEQFF.

V is TRBV2 and J is TRBJ2-3, with 8 positions matching TRBD1. The CDR3 runs to 17 residues. The V and J ends lost 8 bases and 6 bases, in that order; junction bases with no gene match: 19. CDR1 is SNHLY and CDR2 is FYNNEI in the germline V gene. In nucleotides, the CDR3 is TGTGCCAGCTATGGGCAGGGGGCGCGTAGTAGCCCCGATACGCAGTATTTT. This gives the protein CASYGQGARSSPDTQYF.

The J gene is TRBJ2-7, the V gene TRBV27; 11 bases match TRBD2. Germline V gene data show CDR1 as MNHEY and CDR2 as SMNVEV (reference sequence). This CDR3 comprises 16 residues. The V and J ends lost 2 bases and 1 base, in that order; junction bases with no gene match: 4. This CDR3 reads CASSLVAGGPSYEQYF. The CDR3 DNA reads TGTGCCAGCAGTTTAGTAGCGGGGGGGCCTTCCTACGAGCAGTACTTC.

The rearrangement joins TRBV20-1 to TRBJ2-1; D possibly corresponds to TRBD1 (5 bases). Per the germline V gene, CDR1 is DFQATT and CDR2 is SNEGSKA (reference sequence). The CDR3 loop spans 15 amino acids. Trimming took 3 bases from V and 7 from J, leaving 19 bases between them. The CDR3 nucleotides read TGCAGTGCTAGTTCCCTAGAGGCAGGGCGGAATGAGCAGTTCTTC. This encodes CSASSLEAGRNEQFF.

This chain joins TRBV3-1 (or the pseudogene TRBV3-2) and TRBJ2-1; a weak D match, TRBD2 (5 bases). Germline CDR1 reads LGHDT; CDR2 reads YNNKEL (reference sequence). The CDR3 totals 15 residues. The V end was cut by 1 base, the J end by 9 bases, with 16 bases between. In DNA form, the CDR3 reads TGTGCCAGCAGCCAAGGATGGTGGTTTGCGGGTGAGCAGTTCTTC. Translating it yields CASSQGWWFAGEQFF.

This clone showed up just once. The V gene is TRBV6-5, the J gene TRBJ2-5; unclear D gene. V was clipped by 8 bases and J by 4 bases, with 11 bases between them. The germline gives CDR1 MNHEY, CDR2 SVGAGI. The CDR3 spans 12 residues. In DNA, the CDR3 is TGTGCCAGCTTTTTTGGCGGAGAGACCCAGTACTTC. Translating gives CASFFGGETQYF.

As concerns this clone: Other DNA sequences in this sample translate to the same CDR3. The chain is built from TRBV19 and TRBJ1-1; D gene uncertain. V dropped 0 bases and J dropped 1 base, with 6 bases sitting between them. The CDR3 is made up of 14 amino acids. Germline assignment: CDR1 LNHDA and CDR2 SQIVND (reference sequence). CDR3 DNA: TGTGCCAGTAGTATAGACCGGAGGAACACTGAAGCTTTCTTT. Its translation is CASSIDRRNTEAFF.

About this clone: The same CDR3 also results from other DNA sequences found in this sample. V usage is TRBV18 and J usage is TRBJ2-7; TRBD2 might be the D (6 bases). The CDR3 is made up of 15 amino acids. Trimming pared 5 bases from V and 0 bases from J, leaving 14 bases between. The germline V gene has CDR1 KGHSH and CDR2 LQKENI. CDR3 nucleotide sequence: TGTGCCAGCTCATCCCCGGGACTGGCCTCCTACGAGCAGTACTTC. This gives the protein CASSSPGLASYEQYF.

V is TRBV14 and J is TRBJ2-7; 7 nucleotides match TRBD2. The trim removed 4 bases at V and 4 bases at J, leaving 1 base unmatched. This CDR3 has 12 amino acids. Germline CDR1 SGHDN, CDR2 FVKESK. The CDR3 region is CASSPGGYEQYF. Here the CDR3 DNA reads TGTGCCAGCAGCCCCGGGGGGTACGAGCAGTACTTC.

CDR3 loop: CATMRGAGEEQFF. The CDR3 region has the DNA TGTGCCACAATGCGAGGGGCAGGGGAAGAGCAGTTCTTC. The chain recombines TRBV15 with TRBJ2-1, with D possibly TRBD1 on 6 matching bases. The V gene's germline CDR1 is LNHNV and CDR2 YYDKDF (reference sequence). The CDR3 contains 13 residues. Trimming cost V 9 bases and J 10 bases, with 19 bases left between them.

The chain combines TRBV6-1 with TRBJ2-7, with 10 bases matching TRBD1. The CDR3 consists of 16 residues. Germline V gives CDR1 MNHNS, CDR2 SASEGT. Trimming at V came to 3 bases and at J to 1 base, leaving 6 bases not matched to a gene. The CDR3 loop reads CASSDRMGQGSYEQYF. The CDR3 bases are TGTGCCAGCAGTGACCGGATGGGACAGGGGTCCTACGAGCAGTACTTC.

The V call is TRBV7-8, the J call TRBJ1-6, with 9 positions matching TRBD1. Germline V gene lookup returns CDR1 SGHVS and CDR2 FQNEAQ. The V and J ends lost 3 bases and 4 bases, in that order; junction bases with no gene match: 7. The CDR3 totals 17 residues. The CDR3 bases are TGTGCCAGCAGCTTGGACCCGGGACAGGGTTATAATTCACCCCTCCACTTT. Protein: CASSLDPGQGYNSPLHF. The full variable domain, rest sourced from reference TRBV7-8 and TRBJ1-6, is GAGVSQSPRYKVAKRGQDVALRCDPISGHVSLFWYQQALGQGPEFLTYFQNEAQLDKSGLPSDRFFAERPEGSVSTLKIQRTQQEDSAVYLCASSLDPGQGYNSPLHFGNGTRLTVT.

This chain uses TRBV5-1 with TRBJ1-5; D unclear. V lost 0 bases to trimming and J lost 4 bases, with 8 bases between them. This CDR3 region has 14 residues. CDR1 is SGHRS, CDR2 YFSETQ, per germline. The CDR3, as DNA: TGCGCCAGCAGCTTGGGACACGGTAATCAGCCCCAGCATTTT. Residues: CASSLGHGNQPQHF.

The V call is TRBV4-1, the J call TRBJ2-2, with 7 bases that match TRBD1. The ends lost 4 bases at V and 4 bases at J; junction bases unmatched: 12. Germline lookup yields CDR1 MGHRA and CDR2 YSYEKL. The CDR3 is 17 residues long. CDR3 DNA sequence: TGCGCCAGCAGCCGAACAGGGGTTAAGTCGACCACCGGGGAGCTGTTTTTT. Encoded protein: CASSRTGVKSTTGELFF.

J is TRBJ1-1 and V is TRBV5-5; 8 positions agree with TRBD1. Unmatched junction bases numbered 6, after V lost 3 bases and J lost 5 bases. CDR3 length equals 14 residues. The V gene's germline CDR1 is SGHKS and CDR2 YYEKEE (reference sequence). The CDR3 reads CASSSGQGRTEAFF. The CDR3 nucleotides read TGTGCCAGCAGCTCAGGACAGGGAAGAACTGAAGCTTTCTTT.

The rearrangement links TRBV5-1 to TRBJ1-3; possible D gene TRBD1, 6 bases. The CDR3 has 15 residues. V was pared by 1 base and J by 0 bases, with 8 bases between. Germline loops: CDR1 SGHRS, CDR2 YFSETQ. For the CDR3, the DNA is TGCGCCAGCAGCTTGCAGGGGAGCTCTGGAAACACCATATATTTT. Translation: CASSLQGSSGNTIYF.

The count of this clone is one. The genes are TRBV18 and TRBJ2-3; 11 bases agree with TRBD2. Germline V CDR1 and CDR2: KGHSH, LQKENI. The V segment lost 0 bases and the J segment 2 bases; nucleotides outside the gene matches: 1. The CDR3 consists of 16 residues. The CDR3 bases are TGTGCCAGCTCACCACCGACTAGCGGGGTCACAGATACGCAGTATTTT. This encodes CASSPPTSGVTDTQYF.